The next 13 T cell receptor beta chains were all read from a single sample in a study of blood T cell repertoires in COVID-19. Here immunoSEQ multiplex PCR was the method, and the copy in TCRdb shows in-frame clones only, minus some. The repertoire holds under 200,000 clones, approximately 81% seen once, with around 13% in the top ten. Material for sequencing was peripheral blood. The receptors stem from an older woman with COVID-19, enrolled during active disease.

The CDR3 loop reads CASSQDLNSPLHF. The CDR3 DNA is TGCGCCAGCAGCCAAGATCTGAATTCACCCCTCCACTTT. The chain is built from TRBV4-1 and TRBJ1-6; D is unclear. V was trimmed by 0 bases and J by 7 bases, leaving 4 bases between them. The germline gives CDR1 MGHRA, CDR2 YSYEKL. The CDR3 totals 13 residues.

This rearrangement joins TRBV2 to TRBJ1-5; D uncertain. V lost 8 bases, J lost 4 bases, and 12 bases lay in between. CDR1 and CDR2 (germline): SNHLY, FYNNEI. The CDR3 loop spans 13 amino acids. DNA for the CDR3: TGTGCCAGCCTAGAGACCGGGAATCAGCCCCAGCATTTT. Protein product: CASLETGNQPQHF.

V is TRBV7-8 and J is TRBJ1-2; TRBD1 aligns across 7 bases. Germline V gene data show CDR1 as SGHVS and CDR2 as FQNEAQ. The CDR3 runs to 15 residues. The V gene end was trimmed by 0 bases and the J gene end by 6 bases; junction bases not matched to a gene: 7. The CDR3 bases are TGTGCCAGCAGCTTAGCCGGGACAGCCACCGATGGCTACACCTTC. It encodes CASSLAGTATDGYTF.

The chain has TRBV10-3 and TRBJ2-1; D ambiguous. The CDR3 has 12 residues. Trimming stripped 11 bases from V and 5 bases from J, with 13 bases between. Germline lookup yields CDR1 ENHRY and CDR2 SYGVKD. The CDR3 protein is CASRHTDNEQFF. CDR3 coding DNA: TGTGCCTCAAGACATACGGACAATGAGCAGTTCTTC.

CDR3 sequence: CASGTGTGGTGELFF. CDR3 DNA: TGTGCTAGTGGTACGGGGACAGGGGGCACCGGGGAGCTGTTTTTT. The chain carries TRBV12-5 and TRBJ2-2, with TRBD1 matching over 11 bases. Germline CDR1 reads LGHNT; CDR2 reads FRNRAP. The length of the CDR3 is 15 residues. The junction had 3 bases not matched to a gene; V was cut back by 5 bases and J by 4 bases.

The rearrangement uses TRBV5-1 and TRBJ2-5, with 7 bases matching TRBD2. Looked up from germline, CDR1 is SGHRS and CDR2 is YFSETQ. The V segment lost 4 bases and the J segment 3 bases; nucleotides outside the gene matches: 9. The CDR3 consists of 15 residues. The CDR3 region has the DNA TGCGCCAGCAGCCCGGTTTTGGGGGGGGAAGAGACCCAGTACTTC. It translates to CASSPVLGGEETQYF.

The chain has TRBV2 and TRBJ1-5; D is possibly TRBD1 (6 bases). CDR3 size: 16 residues. From germline, CDR1 is SNHLY and CDR2 FYNNEI. V was shortened by 0 bases and J by 4 bases, with 13 bases between the two germline ends. CDR3 amino acids: CASSEALTGHNQPQHF. The CDR3 coding sequence is TGTGCCAGCAGTGAAGCGTTAACAGGGCATAATCAGCCCCAGCATTTT. Using reference TRBV2 and TRBJ1-5 for the parts outside the CDR3, the full variable domain is EPEVTQTPSHQVTQMGQEVILRCVPISNHLYFYWYRQILGQKVEFLVSFYNNEISEKSEIFDDQFSVERPDGSNFTLKIRSTKLEDSAMYFCASSEALTGHNQPQHFGDGTRLSIL.

This chain uses TRBV5-1 with TRBJ2-3, with TRBD2 matching 8 bases. Germline CDR1 reads SGHRS; CDR2 reads YFSETQ. V lost 3 bases, J lost 0 bases, and 3 bases stayed unmatched. This CDR3 contains 15 residues. CDR3 in DNA: TGCGCCAGCAGCTATAGCGGGACCAGCACAGATACGCAGTATTTT. This gives the protein CASSYSGTSTDTQYF.

This clone was counted a few times. This sequence joins TRBV19 and TRBJ2-2, with 10 positions matching TRBD2. CDR1 is LNHDA, CDR2 SQIVND, per germline (reference sequence). The CDR3 length is 17 residues. V gave up 6 bases and J gave up 5 bases; unmatched junction bases: 12. CDR3 nucleotides: TGTGCCAGTAGCCTCCTAGCGGGAGAGGTTCGGACCGGGGAGCTGTTTTTT. It is translated as CASSLLAGEVRTGELFF.

V gene TRBV7-2 combines with J gene TRBJ2-1, with a possible D match to TRBD2 (5 bases). Trimming pared 6 bases from V and 1 base from J, leaving 7 bases between. This CDR3 spans 13 amino acids. From germline, CDR1 is SGHTA and CDR2 FQGNSA. The CDR3 bases are TGTGCCAGCAGAGCGGATTCCTACAATGAGCAGTTCTTC. Encoded protein: CASRADSYNEQFF.

The chain combines TRBV7-3 with TRBJ1-2; D is possibly TRBD1 (5 bases). The germline CDR1 and CDR2 sequences are SGHTA and FQGTGA. Trimming pared 6 bases from V and 4 bases from J, leaving 15 bases between. This CDR3 region has 14 residues. The CDR3, as DNA: TGTGCCAGCAGTAGACAGCCTAATGGCTATGGCTACACCTTC. Protein sequence: CASSRQPNGYGYTF.

The chain carries TRBV28 and TRBJ1-5; D gene ambiguous. The CDR3 runs 14 residues. The ends were cut back, 8 bases at V and 7 bases at J, with 18 bases in the middle. Germline values: CDR1 MDHEN, CDR2 SYDVKM. This chain's CDR3 is CASGSGQKRQPQHF. CDR3 sequence (DNA): TGTGCCAGCGGCTCGGGTCAAAAAAGACAGCCCCAGCATTTT. Full variable domain (outside the CDR3, taken from reference TRBV28 and TRBJ1-5): DVKVTQSSRYLVKRTGEKVFLECVQDMDHENMFWYRQDPGLGLRLIYFSYDVKMKEKGDIPEGYSVSREKKERFSLILESASTNQTSMYLCASGSGQKRQPQHFGDGTRLSIL.

V gene TRBV11-2 combines with J gene TRBJ1-1, with D unresolved. CDR1 is SGHAT and CDR2 is FQNNGV in the germline V gene. The germline V and J ends were trimmed by 5 bases and 7 bases, with 8 bases remaining between them. CDR3 size: 11 residues. CDR3 amino acids: CASSPTSEAFF. For the CDR3, the DNA is TGTGCCAGCAGCCCGACAAGTGAAGCTTTCTTT. The full variable domain, its missing parts supplied by reference TRBV11-2 and TRBJ1-1, is EAGVAQSPRYKIIEKRQSVAFWCNPISGHATLYWYQQILGQGPKLLIQFQNNGVVDDSQLPKDRFSAERLKGVDSTLKIQPAKLEDSAVYLCASSPTSEAFFGQGTRLTVV.